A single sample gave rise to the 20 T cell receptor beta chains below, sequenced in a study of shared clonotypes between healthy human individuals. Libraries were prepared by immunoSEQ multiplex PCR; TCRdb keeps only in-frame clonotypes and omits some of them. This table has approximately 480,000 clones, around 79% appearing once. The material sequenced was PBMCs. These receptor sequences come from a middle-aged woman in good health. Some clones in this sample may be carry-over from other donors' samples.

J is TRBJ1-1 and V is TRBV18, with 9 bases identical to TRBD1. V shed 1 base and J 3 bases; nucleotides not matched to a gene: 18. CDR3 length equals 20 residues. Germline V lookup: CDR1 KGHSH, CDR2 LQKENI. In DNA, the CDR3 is TGTGCCAGCTCACCACGGCCTCTTACAGGGGGCGCGACTAAATACACTGAAGCTTTCTTT. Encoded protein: CASSPRPLTGGATKYTEAFF.

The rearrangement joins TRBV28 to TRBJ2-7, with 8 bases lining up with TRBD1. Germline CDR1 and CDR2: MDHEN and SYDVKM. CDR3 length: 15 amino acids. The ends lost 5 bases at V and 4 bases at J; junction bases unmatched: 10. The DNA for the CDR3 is TGTGCCAGCAGTGCCCCGCAGGGGGCGCGATACGAGCAGTACTTC. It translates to CASSAPQGARYEQYF.

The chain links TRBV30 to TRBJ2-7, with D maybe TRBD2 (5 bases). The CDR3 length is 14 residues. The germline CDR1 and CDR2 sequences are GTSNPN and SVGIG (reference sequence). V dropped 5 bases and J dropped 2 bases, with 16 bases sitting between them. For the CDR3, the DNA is TGTGCCTGGGGGCCCAGGACTTGGACCTACGAGCAGTACTTC. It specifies CAWGPRTWTYEQYF. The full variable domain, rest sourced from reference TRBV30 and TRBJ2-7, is SQTIHQWPATLVQPVGSPLSLECTVEGTSNPNLYWYRQAAGRGLQLLFYSVGIGQISSEVPQNLSASRPQDRQFILSSKKLLLSDSGFYLCAWGPRTWTYEQYFGPGTRLTVT.

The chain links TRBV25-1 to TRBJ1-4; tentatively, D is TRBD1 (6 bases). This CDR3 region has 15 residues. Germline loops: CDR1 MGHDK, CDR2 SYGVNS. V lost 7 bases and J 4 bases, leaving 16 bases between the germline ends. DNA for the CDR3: TGTGCCAGCACGTTCTCGGGGGCGGGTAATGAAAAACTGTTTTTT. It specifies CASTFSGAGNEKLFF.

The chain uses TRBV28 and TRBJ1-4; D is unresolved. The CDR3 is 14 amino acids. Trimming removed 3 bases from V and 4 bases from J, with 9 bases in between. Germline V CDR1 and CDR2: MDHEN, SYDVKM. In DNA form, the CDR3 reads TGTGCCAGCAGTTTGTGGGCTTTTAATGAAAAACTGTTTTTT. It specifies CASSLWAFNEKLFF.

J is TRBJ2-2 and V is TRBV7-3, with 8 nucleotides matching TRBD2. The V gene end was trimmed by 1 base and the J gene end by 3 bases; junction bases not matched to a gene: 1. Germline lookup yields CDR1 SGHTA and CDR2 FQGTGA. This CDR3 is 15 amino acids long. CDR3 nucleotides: TGTGCCAGCAGCTTAATCGGGAGGGACACCGGGGAGCTGTTTTTT. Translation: CASSLIGRDTGELFF.

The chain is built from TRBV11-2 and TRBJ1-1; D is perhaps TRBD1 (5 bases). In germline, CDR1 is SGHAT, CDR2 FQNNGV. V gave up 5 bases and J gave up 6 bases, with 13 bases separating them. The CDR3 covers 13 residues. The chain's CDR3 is CASSPLTGSEAFF. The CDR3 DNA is TGTGCCAGCAGCCCTCTTACAGGCTCTGAAGCTTTCTTT.

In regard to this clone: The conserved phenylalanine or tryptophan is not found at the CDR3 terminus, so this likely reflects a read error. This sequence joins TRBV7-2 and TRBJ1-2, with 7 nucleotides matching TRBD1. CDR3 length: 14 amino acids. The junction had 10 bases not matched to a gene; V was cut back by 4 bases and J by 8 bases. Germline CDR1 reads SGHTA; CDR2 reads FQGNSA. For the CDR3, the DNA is TGTGCCAGCAGCTGGCGACAGGGCAGCGGGGGCTACACCCTC. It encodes CASSWRQGSGGYTL.

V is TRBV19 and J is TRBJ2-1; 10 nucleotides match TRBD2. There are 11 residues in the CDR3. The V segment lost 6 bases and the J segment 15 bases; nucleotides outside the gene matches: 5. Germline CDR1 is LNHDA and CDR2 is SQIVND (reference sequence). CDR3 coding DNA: TGTGCCAGTAGAGCGGGAGGGCCCTCGTTCTTC. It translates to CASRAGGPSFF. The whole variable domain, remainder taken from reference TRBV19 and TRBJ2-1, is DGGITQSPKYLFRKEGQNVTLSCEQNLNHDAMYWYRQDPGQGLRLIYYSQIVNDFQKGDIAEGYSVSREKKESFPLTVTSAQKNPTAFYLCASRAGGPSFFGPGTRLTVL.

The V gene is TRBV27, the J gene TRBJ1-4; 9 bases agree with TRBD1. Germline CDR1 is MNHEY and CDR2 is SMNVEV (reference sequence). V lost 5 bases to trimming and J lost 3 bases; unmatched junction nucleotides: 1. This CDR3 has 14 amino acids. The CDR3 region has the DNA TGTGCCAGCAGTAGACAGGGGGCTAATGAAAAACTGTTTTTT. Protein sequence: CASSRQGANEKLFF.

Here the CDR3 DNA reads TGTGCCAGCAGCTTAGTAGCAAGGGCGACTGGCTACACCTTC. It specifies CASSLVARATGYTF. The chain employs TRBV7-9 and TRBJ1-2; D remains ambiguous. Deletions cut 1 base from V and 7 bases from J, with 13 bases between. CDR1 and CDR2 from the germline V gene are SEHNR and FQNEAQ (reference sequence). The CDR3 extends over 14 amino acids.

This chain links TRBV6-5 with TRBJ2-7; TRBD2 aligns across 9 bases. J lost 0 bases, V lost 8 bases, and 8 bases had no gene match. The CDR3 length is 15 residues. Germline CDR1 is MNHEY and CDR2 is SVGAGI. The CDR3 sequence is CASRVNSGSSYEQYF. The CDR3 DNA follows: TGTGCCAGCCGTGTCAATAGCGGGAGCTCCTACGAGCAGTACTTC.

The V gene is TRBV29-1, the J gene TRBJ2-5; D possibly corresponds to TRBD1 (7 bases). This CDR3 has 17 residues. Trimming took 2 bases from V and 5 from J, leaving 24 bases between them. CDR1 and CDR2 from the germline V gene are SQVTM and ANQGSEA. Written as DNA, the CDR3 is TGCAGCGTTGAATTTTCCAGGGGGAGCCGGAGGGGTGAGACCCAGTACTTC. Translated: CSVEFSRGSRRGETQYF.

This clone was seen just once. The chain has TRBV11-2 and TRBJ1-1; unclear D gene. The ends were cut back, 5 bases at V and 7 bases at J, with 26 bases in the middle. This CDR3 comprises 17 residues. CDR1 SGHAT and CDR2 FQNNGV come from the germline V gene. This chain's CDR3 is CASSRSTYRPPPVEAFF. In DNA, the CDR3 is TGTGCCAGCAGCCGGAGCACGTATCGACCGCCCCCAGTTGAAGCTTTCTTT.

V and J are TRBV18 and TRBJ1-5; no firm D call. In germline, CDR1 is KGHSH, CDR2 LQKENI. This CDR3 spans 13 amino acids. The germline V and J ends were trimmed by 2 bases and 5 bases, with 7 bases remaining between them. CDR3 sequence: CASSPREDQPQHF. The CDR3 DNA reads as TGTGCCAGCTCACCAAGGGAGGATCAGCCCCAGCATTTT.

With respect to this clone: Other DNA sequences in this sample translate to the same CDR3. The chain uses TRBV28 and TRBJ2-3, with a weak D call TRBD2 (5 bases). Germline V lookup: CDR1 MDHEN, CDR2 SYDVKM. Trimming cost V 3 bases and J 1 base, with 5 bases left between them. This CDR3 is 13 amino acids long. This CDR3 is CASSLRGTDTQYF. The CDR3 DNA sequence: TGTGCCAGCAGTTTGAGGGGCACAGATACGCAGTATTTT.

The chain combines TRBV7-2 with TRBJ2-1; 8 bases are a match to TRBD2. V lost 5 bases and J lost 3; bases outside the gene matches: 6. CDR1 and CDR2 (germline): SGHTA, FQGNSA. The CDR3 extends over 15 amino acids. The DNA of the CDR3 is TGTGCCAGCAGCCCGAGCGGGAGAGGCTACAATGAGCAGTTCTTC. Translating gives CASSPSGRGYNEQFF. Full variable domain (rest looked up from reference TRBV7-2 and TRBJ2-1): GAGVSQSPSNKVTEKGKDVELRCDPISGHTALYWYRQSLGQGLEFLIYFQGNSAPDKSGLPSDRFSAERTGGSVSTLTIQRTQQEDSAVYLCASSPSGRGYNEQFFGPGTRLTVL.

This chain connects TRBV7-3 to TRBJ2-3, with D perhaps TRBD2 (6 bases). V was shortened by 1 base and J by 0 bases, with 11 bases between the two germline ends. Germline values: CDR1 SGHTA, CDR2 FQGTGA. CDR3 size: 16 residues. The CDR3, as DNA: TGTGCCAGCAGCTTAAGCCTAGCGTCTAGCACAGATACGCAGTATTTT. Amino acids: CASSLSLASSTDTQYF. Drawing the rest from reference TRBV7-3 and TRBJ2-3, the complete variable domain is GAGVSQTPSNKVTEKGKYVELRCDPISGHTALYWYRQSLGQGPEFLIYFQGTGAADDSGLPNDRFFAVRPEGSVSTLKIQRTERGDSAVYLCASSLSLASSTDTQYFGPGTRLTVL.

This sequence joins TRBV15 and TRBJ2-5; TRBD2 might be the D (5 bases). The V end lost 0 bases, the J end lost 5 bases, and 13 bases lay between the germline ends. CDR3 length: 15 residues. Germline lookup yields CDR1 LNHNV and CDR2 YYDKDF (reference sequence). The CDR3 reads CATSRDTGFWETQYF. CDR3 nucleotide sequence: TGTGCCACCAGCAGAGACACGGGATTCTGGGAGACCCAGTACTTC.

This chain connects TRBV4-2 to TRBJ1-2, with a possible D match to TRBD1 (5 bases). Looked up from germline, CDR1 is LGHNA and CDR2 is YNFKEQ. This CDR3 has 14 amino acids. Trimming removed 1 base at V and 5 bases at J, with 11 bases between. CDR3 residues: CASSQGQGGYGYTF. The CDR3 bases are TGTGCCAGCAGCCAAGGGCAGGGAGGTTATGGCTACACCTTC.